Sequencing of this T cell receptor (beta chain) was carried out in a study of blood T cell repertoires in COVID-19. The overall study: T cells, B-cell-depleted T cells, or PBMCs supplied cDNA or gDNA.

Original processing methods: Reference gene primer amplification gave nucleated cell count estimates. Profiling relied on immunoSEQ multiplex PCR, and the TCRdb table lists in-frame clones only, not all of them. That table supplies the V and J calls and clone size; D and trimming were determined from the DNA. Of 60,000 to 70,000 clones listed, about 86% are singletons. This clone was observed once. This CDR3 spans 19 amino acids. The germline V gene encodes CDR1 SEHNR and CDR2 FQNEAQ (reference sequence). V shed 5 bases and J 0 bases; nucleotides not matched to a gene: 15. The sequence was obtained from a woman in her sixties or seventies with acute or convalescent COVID-19. The rearrangement uses TRBV7-9 and TRBJ2-1; TRBD2 aligns across 8 bases. Sequenced input: peripheral blood. DNA of the CDR3: TGTGCCAGCAGCCCATCCGTCACTAGCGGAGAGACCTCCTACAATGAGCAGTTCTTC. This sequence encodes CASSPSVTSGETSYNEQFF.